Each of the 12 T cell receptor beta chains below was sequenced from the same sample in a study of blood T cell repertoires in COVID-19. The method was immunoSEQ multiplex PCR; TCRdb's version includes in-frame clones alone and lacks a portion of them. Of about 180,000 clones detected, 80% to 90% appear once; the ten largest clones hold more than 7.5%. What was sequenced was peripheral blood. The receptors come from a man between 50 and 59 years old with active or convalescent COVID-19.

The chain has TRBV10-2 and TRBJ2-5; weak D call: TRBD1 (5 bases). This CDR3 has 15 residues. From germline, CDR1 is WSHSY and CDR2 SAAADI. The germline V and J ends were trimmed by 2 bases and 2 bases, with 12 bases remaining between them. Here the CDR3 reads CASSERGRDQETQYF. CDR3 nucleotide sequence: TGCGCCAGCAGTGAGAGAGGCAGGGATCAAGAGACCCAGTACTTC.

This clone was detected once. The rearrangement links TRBV21-1 to TRBJ1-4; the D call of TRBD1 is as the table states it, not checked on the DNA. TRBV21-1 is given as a pseudogene. The CDR3 spans 14 residues. CDR3 DNA sequence: TGTGCCAGCAGCAAAAAAAGGGGTAATGAAAAACTGTTTTTT. Its protein product is CASSKKRGNEKLFF.

The gene calls are TRBV7-3 and TRBJ2-5; TRBD1 matches at 9 bases. Germline CDR1 reads SGHTA; CDR2 reads FQGTGA. Losses at the gene ends were 5 bases for V and 4 bases for J; bases not matched to a gene: 11. This CDR3 spans 16 amino acids. CDR3 residues: CASSPTPGQGLETQYF. CDR3 coding DNA: TGTGCCAGCAGCCCCACTCCGGGACAGGGATTAGAGACCCAGTACTTC.

The V call is TRBV9, the J call TRBJ1-1, with TRBD1 as a possible D gene (6 bases). CDR3 length equals 15 residues. From germline, CDR1 is SGDLS and CDR2 YYNGEE. V lost 0 bases and J 4 bases, leaving 13 bases between the germline ends. CDR3 region: CASSVVLGTLTEAFF. The CDR3 nucleotides are TGTGCCAGCAGCGTAGTGTTAGGGACACTCACTGAAGCTTTCTTT.

The rearrangement links TRBV11-3 to TRBJ2-5; 13 bases align to TRBD2. The CDR3 totals 16 residues. The germline V gene has CDR1 SGHNT and CDR2 YENEEA. V was clipped by 5 bases and J by 1 base; unmatched bases: 4. The CDR3 nucleotides read TGTGCCAGCAGCCGGGGACTAGCGGGGCCCCAAGAGACCCAGTACTTC. Its protein product is CASSRGLAGPQETQYF.

The chain is built from TRBV30 and TRBJ2-7, with D possibly TRBD1 on 6 matching bases. The length of the CDR3 is 15 residues. Between the trimmed V and J ends, which lost 8 bases and 0 bases, there was a span of 20 bases. The germline V gene encodes CDR1 GTSNPN and CDR2 SVGIG (reference sequence). The CDR3 nucleotides read TGTGCCCGCGGCGAGGGGGATACTATCTCCTACGAGCAGTACTTC. As protein: CARGEGDTISYEQYF.

The rearrangement links TRBV3-1 (or the pseudogene TRBV3-2) to TRBJ2-2; TRBD2 might be the D (6 bases). The CDR3 has 15 residues. V gave up 0 bases and J gave up 6 bases, with 11 bases separating them. Germline CDR1 reads LGHDT; CDR2 reads YNNKEL (reference sequence). The CDR3 is CASSQDLPGAGELFF. The CDR3 nucleotides read TGTGCCAGCAGCCAAGATCTTCCGGGGGCCGGGGAGCTGTTTTTT.

This clone was seen more than once but under ten times. This chain connects TRBV19 to TRBJ2-7; 9 positions agree with TRBD1. CDR3 size: 14 residues. The junction had 5 bases not matched to a gene; V was cut back by 6 bases and J by 2 bases. The germline V gene encodes CDR1 LNHDA and CDR2 SQIVND (reference sequence). For the CDR3, the DNA is TGTGCCAGTAGGGGACAGGGAGGCCCCTACGAGCAGTACTTC. Protein: CASRGQGGPYEQYF.

This chain links TRBV11-2 with TRBJ2-3, with D maybe TRBD1 (5 bases). This CDR3 spans 15 amino acids. CDR1 is SGHAT, CDR2 FQNNGV, per germline. Trimming stripped 1 base from V and 0 bases from J, with 8 bases between. CDR3 nucleotides: TGTGCCAGCAGCTTAGTACCAGGGAGCACAGATACGCAGTATTTT. This encodes CASSLVPGSTDTQYF.

Notes on this clone: A much larger clone lies a single base off, so this may be a read error. The rearrangement uses TRBV7-2 and TRBJ2-3; D is unresolved. Germline CDR1 SGHTA, CDR2 FQGNSA. The CDR3 totals 12 residues. Deletions cut 6 bases from V and 0 bases from J, with 4 bases between. The CDR3 DNA follows: TGTGCCAGCAGTCCAAGCACAGATACGCAGTATTTT. Its translation: CASSPSTDTQYF.

This chain uses TRBV30 with TRBJ1-1; maybe TRBD1 (6 bases). Trimming pared 5 bases from V and 2 bases from J, leaving 12 bases between. Germline CDR1 GTSNPN, CDR2 SVGIG (reference sequence). The CDR3 loop spans 13 amino acids. CDR3 nucleotide sequence: TGTGCCTGGGGCAGGGGATCCAACACTGAAGCTTTCTTT. Translating gives CAWGRGSNTEAFF.

Ten or more counts support this clone. The chain is built from TRBV19 and TRBJ2-7, with 9 bases that match TRBD1. The trim removed 1 base at V and 3 bases at J, leaving 1 base unmatched. This CDR3 contains 14 residues. Germline assignment: CDR1 LNHDA and CDR2 SQIVND (reference sequence). The CDR3 is CASSIGTGVYEQYF. The CDR3 DNA reads TGTGCCAGTAGTATAGGGACAGGGGTCTACGAGCAGTACTTC.